The entry below describes one T cell receptor beta chain. The record originates from a study of beta chain features in type 1 diabetes. TCRB transcripts that were expressed got sequenced, as all of the isolated RNA had been reverse transcribed. Profiling relied on immunoSEQ multiplex PCR, and the TCRdb table lists in-frame clones only, not all of them. Here the sample spans 300,000 to 450,000 clones, around 19% being singletons. This CDR3 has 16 amino acids. CDR1 and CDR2 from the germline V gene are LGHNA and YSLEER. Trimming removed 0 bases at V and 0 bases at J, with 12 bases between. Sequences were obtained from naive CD4+ T cells from blood. The gene calls are TRBV4-3 and TRBJ2-7, with TRBD1 as a possible D gene (5 bases). The receptor was derived from a woman between 18 and 29 years old in good health. The CDR3 nucleotides read TGCGCCAGCAGCCAAGACCGACAGCTCAGCTCCTACGAGCAGTACTTC. Encoded protein: CASSQDRQLSSYEQYF.